What follows are 25 T cell receptor beta chains derived from one specimen sequenced in a study of cytomegalovirus exposure and HLA in healthy donors. In the PCR, 60 Vbeta and 13 Jbeta primers were used. Sequenced by immunoSEQ multiplex PCR; TCRdb stores in-frame clones only, minus some. This table has around 230,000 clones, 82% appearing once. Source material: PBMCs. The origin of the receptors is a man aged 40-55 years in good health and CMV-seropositive.

J is TRBJ1-5 and V is TRBV11-1; 8 nucleotides agree with TRBD1. J lost 7 bases, V lost 4 bases, and 3 bases had no gene match. In germline, CDR1 is SGHAT, CDR2 FQDESV (reference sequence). This CDR3 region has 13 residues. The DNA of the CDR3 is TGTGCCAGCAGCTCGGACAGGGACCAGCCCCAGCATTTT. Protein sequence: CASSSDRDQPQHF. The entire variable domain, with the rest obtained from reference TRBV11-1 and TRBJ1-5, is as follows: EAEVAQSPRYKITEKSQAVAFWCDPISGHATLYWYRQILGQGPELLVQFQDESVVDDSQLPKDRFSAERLKGVDSTLKIQPAELGDSAMYLCASSSDRDQPQHFGDGTRLSIL.

The rearrangement joins TRBV7-9 to TRBJ2-2; D is undetermined. The CDR3 is made up of 15 amino acids. CDR1 is SEHNR and CDR2 is FQNEAQ in the germline V gene (reference sequence). V lost 4 bases, J lost 0 bases, and 9 bases lay in between. The CDR3 here is CASSSTVANTGELFF. Here the CDR3 DNA reads TGTGCCAGCAGCTCTACAGTTGCGAACACCGGGGAGCTGTTTTTT. The full variable domain, with the rest looked up from reference TRBV7-9 and TRBJ2-2, is DTGVSQNPRHKITKRGQNVTFRCDPISEHNRLYWYRQTLGQGPEFLTYFQNEAQLEKSRLLSDRFSAERPKGSFSTLEIQRTEQGDSAMYLCASSSTVANTGELFFGEGSRLTVL.

The chain employs TRBV4-1 and TRBJ2-1; weak D call: TRBD2 (6 bases). V was shortened by 5 bases and J by 3 bases, with 26 bases between the two germline ends. The CDR3 has 19 residues. Germline CDR1 MGHRA, CDR2 YSYEKL. For the CDR3, the DNA is TGCGCCAGCAGCATCCCGACAGCCAGTAGCGGCTTTTTCTACAATGAGCAGTTCTTC. Protein product: CASSIPTASSGFFYNEQFF.

J is TRBJ1-4 and V is TRBV6-1; 7 nucleotides line up with TRBD1. Trimming took 5 bases from V and 9 from J; bases not matched to a gene: 3. Germline V gene lookup returns CDR1 MNHNS and CDR2 SASEGT. The CDR3 covers 12 residues. CDR3 coding DNA: TGTGCCAGCAGTTCGGGACAGCAAAAACTGTTTTTT. Protein product: CASSSGQQKLFF.

This clone has only a few counts. The chain employs TRBV18 and TRBJ2-5; TRBD2 agrees at 8 bases. The CDR3 has 15 residues. CDR1 KGHSH and CDR2 LQKENI come from the germline V gene. V dropped 3 bases and J dropped 2; count of bases not matched to a gene: 5. CDR3 nucleotides: TGTGCCAGCTCACCCCCGGGAGGGCGGCAAGAGACCCAGTACTTC. It translates to CASSPPGGRQETQYF.

The V call is TRBV27, the J call TRBJ2-5; 7 bases line up with TRBD2. Germline V gene data show CDR1 as MNHEY and CDR2 as SMNVEV (reference sequence). V lost 5 bases to trimming and J lost 7 bases; unmatched junction nucleotides: 13. The CDR3 contains 15 residues. The chain's CDR3 is CASSLGTSRGGTQYF. In nucleotides, the CDR3 is TGTGCCAGCAGTCTTGGGACCTCCCGCGGGGGGACCCAGTACTTC.

The chain employs TRBV5-8 and TRBJ1-1; 8 bases align to TRBD1. The CDR3 is 15 residues long. From germline, CDR1 is SGHTS and CDR2 YDEGEE. Trimming at V came to 3 bases and at J to 1 base, leaving 5 bases not matched to a gene. The CDR3 bases are TGTGCCAGCAGCTCGTCCAGGGGGCCGAACACTGAAGCTTTCTTT. This codes for CASSSSRGPNTEAFF. Full variable domain (outside the CDR3, taken from reference TRBV5-8 and TRBJ1-1): EAGVTQSPTHLIKTRGQQATLRCSPISGHTSVYWYQQALGLGLQFLLWYDEGEERNRGNFPPRFSGRQFPNYSSELNVNALELEDSALYLCASSSSRGPNTEAFFGQGTRLTVV.

This rearrangement joins TRBV11-2 to TRBJ2-2, with 8 bases fitting TRBD1. The length of the CDR3 is 16 residues. The V segment lost 0 bases and the J segment 5 bases; nucleotides outside the gene matches: 5. Germline V gives CDR1 SGHAT, CDR2 FQNNGV. This chain's CDR3 is CASSLDPTGVTGELFF. CDR3 bases: TGTGCCAGCAGCTTAGATCCGACAGGGGTAACCGGGGAGCTGTTTTTT.

The chain has TRBV19 and TRBJ1-4, with D tentatively TRBD1 (6 bases). Germline CDR1 LNHDA, CDR2 SQIVND (reference sequence). The length of the CDR3 is 14 residues. V was shortened by 4 bases and J by 7 bases, with 13 bases between the two germline ends. In nucleotides, the CDR3 is TGTGCCAGTAGTACCCAGGGGTTCAGTGAAAAACTGTTTTTT. This translates into CASSTQGFSEKLFF.

The table lists this clone with a few counts. The chain employs TRBV6-1 and TRBJ2-1; 8 nucleotides line up with TRBD1. CDR1 and CDR2 from the germline V gene are MNHNS and SASEGT. The CDR3 length is 14 residues. Trimming at V came to 7 bases and at J to 2 bases, leaving 4 bases not matched to a gene. CDR3 bases: TGTGCCAGCATCCTGGACAGGGCCTACAATGAGCAGTTCTTC. Encoded protein: CASILDRAYNEQFF.

This clone was picked up one time. This rearrangement joins TRBV7-2 to TRBJ2-7, with D possibly being TRBD1 or TRBD2 (5 bases each). Deletions cut 5 bases from V and 3 bases from J, with 14 bases between. The CDR3 is made up of 14 amino acids. The germline V gene has CDR1 SGHTA and CDR2 FQGNSA. CDR3 residues: CASSLGTGIYEQYV. CDR3 DNA sequence: TGTGCCAGCAGCCTAGGGACGGGAATCTACGAGCAGTACGTC.

CDR3 DNA: TGTGCCAGCAGCTTAGTGGTGGGTGGGTTGAGGTACGAGCAGTACTTC. Amino acid sequence: CASSLVVGGLRYEQYF. The chain uses TRBV5-6 and TRBJ2-7; D call uncertain. Germline V gene sequence: CDR1 SGHDT, CDR2 YYEEEE. The CDR3 totals 16 residues. V lost 2 bases and J 4 bases, leaving 19 bases between the germline ends.

This chain connects TRBV27 to TRBJ2-3, with TRBD2 matching over 9 bases. The trim removed 5 bases at V and 4 bases at J, leaving 4 bases unmatched. CDR1 MNHEY and CDR2 SMNVEV come from the germline V gene (reference sequence). The CDR3 consists of 14 residues. CDR3 sequence reads: CASSSGRTPDTQYF. The CDR3 bases are TGTGCCAGCAGTAGCGGGAGGACCCCAGATACGCAGTATTTT.

The chain is built from TRBV29-1 and TRBJ1-1; D is perhaps TRBD1 (5 bases). This CDR3 spans 12 amino acids. The V gene lost 2 bases and the J gene lost 6 bases, with 10 bases spanning the gap. Per the germline V gene, CDR1 is SQVTM and CDR2 is ANQGSEA. This chain's CDR3 is CSVEWGGAEAFF. The DNA of the CDR3 is TGCAGCGTTGAATGGGGCGGCGCTGAAGCTTTCTTT.

Points on this clone: This sample includes further DNA sequences coding for the same CDR3. This chain links TRBV27 with TRBJ1-5; perhaps TRBD1 as D (6 bases). V gave up 5 bases and J gave up 5 bases, with 13 bases separating them. Germline lookup yields CDR1 MNHEY and CDR2 SMNVEV (reference sequence). This CDR3 contains 14 residues. The CDR3 coding sequence is TGTGCCAGCAGTCTTACAGGGCCCCATCAGCCCCAGCATTTT. Translation: CASSLTGPHQPQHF.

J is TRBJ1-2 and V is TRBV6-1; 8 positions agree with TRBD1. The CDR3 contains 15 residues. The germline CDR1 and CDR2 sequences are MNHNS and SASEGT. V lost 1 base, J lost 8 bases, and 9 bases stayed unmatched. DNA for the CDR3: TGTGCCAGCAGTGAAGGGACCGGGACAGGTTGGGGCTACACCTTC. Translation gives CASSEGTGTGWGYTF.

The chain recombines TRBV12-5 with TRBJ1-5; 7 nucleotides line up with TRBD1. Germline V CDR1 and CDR2: LGHNT, FRNRAP. This CDR3 region has 15 residues. V was clipped by 0 bases and J by 3 bases; unmatched bases: 2. The CDR3 nucleotides are TGTGCTAGTGGTTTGGTGACAGGGTACAATCAGCCCCAGCATTTT. Its protein is CASGLVTGYNQPQHF.

As for this clone: Other DNA sequences in this specimen translate into the identical CDR3. V usage is TRBV4-1 and J usage is TRBJ2-7; D not resolved. The DNA end is more similar to TRBJ2-5, so the J call may be wrong. The germline V gene encodes CDR1 MGHRA and CDR2 YSYEKL. The CDR3 extends over 13 amino acids. The chain's CDR3 is CASSQEKGGTQYF. For the CDR3, the DNA is TGCGCCAGCAGCCAGGAAAAGGGCGGGACCCAGTACTTC.

V is TRBV2 and J is TRBJ2-4, with a tentative D call TRBD2 (6 bases). The germline gives CDR1 SNHLY, CDR2 FYNNEI. The V and J ends lost 6 bases and 10 bases respectively, with 13 bases between them. The CDR3 length is 12 residues. CDR3 loop: CASRRGPRIQYF. CDR3 coding DNA: TGTGCCAGCAGGCGGGGTCCGAGAATTCAGTACTTC.

The rearrangement links TRBV30 to TRBJ2-5; 8 positions match TRBD2. Germline V gene lookup returns CDR1 GTSNPN and CDR2 SVGIG (reference sequence). The CDR3 runs to 16 residues. The V gene end was trimmed by 0 bases and the J gene end by 1 base; junction bases not matched to a gene: 7. CDR3 sequence reads: CAWSVWSGGAQETQYF. DNA for the CDR3: TGTGCCTGGAGTGTTTGGAGCGGGGGAGCCCAAGAGACCCAGTACTTC.

The CDR3 region has the DNA TGTGCCAGCAGCTCCAGGGCCGGGACACTCAACTACGAGCAGTACTTC. It is translated as CASSSRAGTLNYEQYF. The V call is TRBV7-9, the J call TRBJ2-7; D may be TRBD1 (6 bases). V lost 4 bases and J 3 bases, leaving 19 bases between the germline ends. This CDR3 has 16 amino acids. CDR1 is SEHNR, CDR2 FQNEAQ, per germline (reference sequence). Filled out from reference TRBV7-9 and TRBJ2-7, the complete variable domain reads DTGVSQNPRHKITKRGQNVTFRCDPISEHNRLYWYRQTLGQGPEFLTYFQNEAQLEKSRLLSDRFSAERPKGSFSTLEIQRTEQGDSAMYLCASSSRAGTLNYEQYFGPGTRLTVT.

This chain connects TRBV5-1 to TRBJ2-1; 10 positions match TRBD2. The CDR3 is 18 amino acids. Germline-derived CDR1 and CDR2 are SGHRS and YFSETQ. V gave up 2 bases and J gave up 2 bases; unmatched junction bases: 10. CDR3 protein: CASSFWASGRATYNEQFF. The CDR3 DNA reads as TGCGCCAGCAGCTTTTGGGCCAGCGGGAGGGCCACCTACAATGAGCAGTTCTTC.

This chain joins TRBV5-4 and TRBJ2-1; weak D call: TRBD2 (6 bases). The CDR3 is made up of 13 amino acids. Germline V lookup: CDR1 SGHNT, CDR2 YYREEE (reference sequence). Trimming left V 0 bases short and J 7 bases short, with 8 bases between. The CDR3 sequence is CASSLEGRNEQFF. The CDR3 DNA sequence: TGTGCCAGCAGCTTGGAGGGGAGGAATGAGCAGTTCTTC.

V usage is TRBV6-4 and J usage is TRBJ2-3; 9 bases are a match to TRBD2. This CDR3 has 15 residues. CDR1 is MRHNA, CDR2 SNTAGT, per germline. V lost 3 bases, J lost 0 bases, and 1 base stayed unmatched. The DNA of the CDR3 is TGTGCCAGCAGTGAGCTAGCGGGGAGCACAGATACGCAGTATTTT. Amino acid sequence: CASSELAGSTDTQYF.

The V call is TRBV7-2, the J call TRBJ2-3, with TRBD2 matching 11 bases. From germline, CDR1 is SGHTA and CDR2 FQGNSA. V lost 3 bases to trimming and J lost 5 bases; unmatched junction nucleotides: 7. The CDR3 totals 16 residues. The CDR3 region is CASSFLAGGQGDTQYF. CDR3 nucleotides: TGTGCCAGCAGCTTCTTAGCGGGAGGGCAAGGAGATACGCAGTATTTT.